The source of this T cell receptor beta chain is a study of beta chain features in type 1 diabetes. Broader study findings: Fewer insertions but more deletions were seen at VDJ junctions in type 1 diabetes patients.

This CDR3 is 15 amino acids long. Germline lookup yields CDR1 SGHNT and CDR2 YYREEE (reference sequence). J gave up 7 bases and V 4 bases, and 13 bases lay outside the gene matches. The entirety of the isolated RNA underwent reverse transcription, so expressed TCRB transcripts were sequenced. Clones were sequenced by immunoSEQ multiplex PCR, and TCRdb holds only the in-frame ones, with some missing. Of under 250,000 clones listed, roughly an eighth are singletons. On this clone itself: Its specificity is not known.

This clonotype was obtained from a woman between 35 and 50 years old in good health. Sequencing used naive CD4+ T cells from blood. J is TRBJ2-7 and V is TRBV5-4; 8 bases match TRBD2. The CDR3 DNA reads as TGTGCCAGCAGCCTCACTAGCGGTAGCTACTTGGAGCAGTACTTC. Protein: CASSLTSGSYLEQYF.